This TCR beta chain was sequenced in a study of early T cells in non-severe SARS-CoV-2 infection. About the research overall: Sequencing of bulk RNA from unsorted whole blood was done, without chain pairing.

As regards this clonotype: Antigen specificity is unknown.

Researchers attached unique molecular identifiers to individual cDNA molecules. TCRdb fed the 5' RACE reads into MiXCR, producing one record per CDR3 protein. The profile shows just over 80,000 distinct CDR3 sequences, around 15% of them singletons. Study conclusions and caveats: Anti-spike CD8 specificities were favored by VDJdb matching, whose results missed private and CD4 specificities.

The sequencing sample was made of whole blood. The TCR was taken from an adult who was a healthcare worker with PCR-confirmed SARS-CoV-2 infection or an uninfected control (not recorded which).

The CDR3 sequence: CASSTSGGVNEQFF. The CDR3 coding sequence is TGTGCCAGCAGCACTAGCGGGGGGGTCAATGAGCAGTTCTTC. The rearrangement joins TRBV6-4 to TRBJ2-1; 13 positions agree with TRBD2. This CDR3 comprises 14 residues. After removal of 6 bases from V and 6 bases from J, the junction contained 2 bases not matched to a gene. Germline V CDR1 and CDR2: MRHNA, SNTAGT.